This T cell receptor (beta chain) was found in a study of CD8 T cells in Susac syndrome. Reverse transcription of 0.5 to 1 ug RNA was performed with random hexamers. Coverage of TCR beta CDR3 amplification by immunoSEQ multiplex PCR extended to 54 Vbeta and 13 Jbeta. From the immunoSEQ multiplex PCR reads, TCRdb called clonotypes with MiXCR, one entry per CDR3 protein. The data hold about 150,000 distinct CDR3 sequences, with 90% to 95% observed a single time. Sequencing of TCR beta, carried out with a high-throughput approach, was applied to CD8+ and CD4+ T cells from the blood. Germline CDR1 is SQVTM and CDR2 is ANQGSEA. The CDR3 totals 14 residues. V was shortened by 7 bases and J by 4 bases, with 14 bases between the two germline ends.

Sequencing used CD8+ T cells from PBMCs. The TCR comes from a human donor with multiple sclerosis. J is TRBJ2-6 and V is TRBV29-1; D is possibly TRBD1 (6 bases). CDR3 protein: CSAATGFGANVLTF. The DNA for the CDR3 is TGCAGCGCGGCCACAGGGTTCGGGGCCAACGTCCTGACTTTC.